These T cell receptor beta chains were read from a single sample in a study of blood T cell repertoires in COVID-19. This table comes from immunoSEQ multiplex PCR, and its TCRdb copy is limited to in-frame clones, with some not included. The table lists tens of thousands of clones, 65% to 85% of them singletons, with about 4.4% in the top ten. Sample: peripheral blood. The receptors here all came from a man over 45 with active COVID-19. Each CDR3 is given with its conserved first and last residue. The D gene is left open where the match is weak. Size is stated for part of the rows, as once, few or many counts, or as a class when the clone is expanded.

TRBJ2-4 | NA | TRBV3-1/TRBV3-2 | TRBD1 | CASSPRDRWAKNIQYF | TGTGCCAGCAGCCCCCGGGACAGGTGGGCCAAAAACATTCAGTACTTC
TRBJ1-2 | once | TRBV12-3/TRBV12-4 | NA | CASSGRGGYTF | TGTGCCAGCAGTGGCAGGGGTGGCTACACCTTC
TRBJ2-7 | once | TRBV5-1 | NA | CASSGTGTPYNYEQYF | TGCGCCAGCAGCGGGACCGGGACACCCTATAACTACGAGCAGTACTTC
TRBJ1-1 | NA | TRBV5-5 | TRBD1 | CASSLGTGANTEAFF | TGTGCCAGCAGCTTAGGGACAGGGGCGAACACTGAAGCTTTCTTT
TRBJ2-7 | NA | TRBV12-3/TRBV12-4 | NA | CASSRDKYEQYF | TGTGCCAGCAGCCGTGACAAATACGAGCAGTACTTC
TRBJ2-7 | NA | TRBV7-9 | NA | CASSHTESSYEQYF | TGTGCCAGCAGCCACACAGAGAGCTCCTACGAGCAGTACTTC
TRBJ2-3 | few | TRBV28 | NA | CASTPGSTDTQYF | TGTGCCAGCACCCCGGGGAGCACAGATACGCAGTATTTT
TRBJ2-1 | NA | TRBV20-1 | NA | CSAIRENEQFF | TGCAGTGCTATCAGGGAAAATGAGCAGTTCTTC
TRBJ2-1 | NA | TRBV29-1 | NA | CSVEGAGASYNEQFF | TGCAGCGTTGAGGGGGCGGGAGCCTCCTACAATGAGCAGTTCTTC
TRBJ2-7 | NA | TRBV7-6 | TRBD1 | CASSLYGTGGYEQYF | TGTGCCAGCAGCCTTTACGGGACAGGGGGATACGAGCAGTACTTC
TRBJ1-1 | NA | TRBV6-6 | TRBD1 | CASSTRDRGSVGAFF | TGTGCCAGCAGCACCCGGGACAGGGGGTCAGTCGGAGCTTTCTTT
TRBJ2-5 | few | TRBV4-1 | NA | CASSQSLALQETQYF | TGCGCCAGCAGCCAAAGTCTAGCGCTTCAAGAGACCCAGTACTTC
TRBJ2-4 | NA | TRBV6-5 | TRBD1 | CASSRQGENIQYF | TGTGCCAGCAGCCGACAGGGCGAGAACATTCAGTACTTC
TRBJ2-3 | NA | TRBV5-5 | TRBD1 | CASSLAGQVRDTQYF | TGTGCCAGCAGCTTGGCAGGACAGGTTAGAGATACGCAGTATTTT
TRBJ2-5 | NA | TRBV10-3 | TRBD1 | CAISAAGTGGSETQYF | TGTGCCATCAGTGCCGCCGGGACAGGGGGCTCGGAGACCCAGTACTTC
TRBJ1-5 | NA | TRBV2 | NA | CASSELREGSQPQHF | TGTGCCAGCAGTGAACTCCGGGAAGGGAGTCAGCCCCAGCATTTT
TRBJ2-5 | NA | TRBV12-3/TRBV12-4 | NA | CASSLFGGTQYF | TGTGCCAGCAGTTTATTCGGAGGGACCCAGTACTTC
TRBJ2-4 | NA | TRBV4-1 | TRBD2 | CASSQDPPGLAGGNIQYF | TGCGCCAGCAGCCAAGATCCCCCAGGACTAGCGGGGGGGAACATTCAGTACTTC
TRBJ1-4 | NA | TRBV9 | TRBD1 | CASSAPGGGEKLFF | TGTGCCAGCAGCGCCCCAGGGGGAGGTGAAAAACTGTTTTTT
TRBJ1-2 | NA | TRBV3-1/TRBV3-2 | TRBD1 | CASSRGLGQAPSTF | TGTGCCAGCAGCCGTGGTCTCGGACAGGCTCCCTCCACCTTC
TRBJ1-5 | few | TRBV5-4 | NA | CASSLAGDGQPQHF | TGTGCCAGCAGCTTGGCGGGGGACGGCCAGCCCCAGCATTTT
TRBJ1-2 | NA | TRBV7-2 | NA | CASSLWEGLNGYTF | TGTGCCAGCAGCTTATGGGAGGGGTTGAATGGCTACACCTTC
TRBJ2-3 | NA | TRBV19 | NA | CASSIMGQATDTQYF | TGTGCCAGTAGTATTATGGGGCAGGCCACAGATACGCAGTATTTT
TRBJ2-6 | NA | TRBV29-1 | NA | CSVEDEPFSGANVLTF | TGCAGCGTTGAAGATGAGCCATTCTCTGGGGCCAACGTCCTGACTTTC
TRBJ1-6 | NA | TRBV5-1 | TRBD1 | CASSPDRGNSPLHF | TGCGCCAGCAGCCCCGACAGGGGTAATTCACCCCTCCACTTT